This entry describes one T cell receptor (beta chain). Its matching antigen is unknown. The data belong to a study of vaccination and CD4 T cells after COVID-19. Study background: Post-vaccination specimens were collected at a median of roughly 69 days following dose two (range 14 to 241).

The sample's treatment: approximately 10-day PBMC culture with coronavirus spike peptide pools or control peptides (ViraFEST assay). It was before the COVID-19 pandemic (2011-2018) that the unexposed donor's CD4+ T cells were collected. Study-level points and caveats: A nonsignificant rise from approximately 21 to 38 was seen in the median number of SARS-CoV-2-reactive clonotypes.

The Oncomine TCR Beta short-read assay generated sequence data from the DNA of cultured CD4+ T cells. Genomic DNA from cultured CD4+ T cells was extracted. TCRdb redid the calling of the PCR reads with MiXCR, one entry per CDR3 protein. The table has over 5,000 distinct CDR3 sequences, approximately 36% seen once; the top ten hold about 25%. The sequenced sample was CD4+ T cells from blood, cultured in vitro. The TCR originated in a human donor in good health.

In nucleotides, the CDR3 is TGTGCCAGCAGTGCACTAGCGGGGGCATCTGAGCAGTTCTTC. It yields the protein CASSALAGASEQFF. This chain joins TRBV2 and TRBJ2-1, with TRBD2 matching over 11 bases. The V and J ends lost 4 bases and 9 bases, in that order; junction bases with no gene match: 5. Looked up from germline, CDR1 is SNHLY and CDR2 is FYNNEI. The CDR3 is 14 amino acids.